The T cell receptor beta chain described here comes from a study of T cell repertoires in cytomegalovirus infection. About the research overall: Evidence of both CMV infection and a matching HLA type came from public TCR beta signatures.

Regarding this clonotype: Its antigen is still unknown.

Each CDR3 protein gets one entry after TCRdb re-called the reads with MiXCR. The sample includes around 900,000 distinct CDR3 sequences, approximately 31% of them seen just once. Trimming shortened V by 7 bases and J by 2 bases, and 17 bases separated the two germline ends. Germline V gene sequence: CDR1 ENHRY, CDR2 SYGVKD. CDR3 length: 16 residues. Study-level points and caveats: Carriers of CMV and the relevant HLA type were discriminated by public TCR beta frequency.

The chain carries TRBV10-3 and TRBJ2-2; D is tentatively TRBD1 or TRBD2 (6 bases each). The sequence was obtained from a human donor in good health (CMV status not recorded). Some clones in this sample may be carry-over from other donors' samples. Here the sequenced sample was cultured CD8+ T cells from PBMCs, taken from culture after CMV antigen stimulation. CDR3 sequence reads: CAINPRLGGNTGELFF. The CDR3 region has the DNA TGTGCCATCAACCCTCGACTAGGGGGTAACACCGGGGAGCTGTTTTTT.